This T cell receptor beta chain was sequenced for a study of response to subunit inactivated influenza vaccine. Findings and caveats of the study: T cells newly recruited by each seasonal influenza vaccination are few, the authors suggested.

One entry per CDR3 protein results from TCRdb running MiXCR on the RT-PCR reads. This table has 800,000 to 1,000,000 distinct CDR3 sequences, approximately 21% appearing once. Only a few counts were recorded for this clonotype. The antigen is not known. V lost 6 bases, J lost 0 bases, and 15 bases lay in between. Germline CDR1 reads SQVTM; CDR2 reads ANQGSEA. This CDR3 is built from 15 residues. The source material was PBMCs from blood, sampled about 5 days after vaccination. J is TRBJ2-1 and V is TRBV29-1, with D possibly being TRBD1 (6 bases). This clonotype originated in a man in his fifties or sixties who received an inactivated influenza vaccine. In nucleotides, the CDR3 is TGCAGCGTCGACAGGACCGCCTTCTCCTACAATGAGCAGTTCTTC. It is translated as CSVDRTAFSYNEQFF.